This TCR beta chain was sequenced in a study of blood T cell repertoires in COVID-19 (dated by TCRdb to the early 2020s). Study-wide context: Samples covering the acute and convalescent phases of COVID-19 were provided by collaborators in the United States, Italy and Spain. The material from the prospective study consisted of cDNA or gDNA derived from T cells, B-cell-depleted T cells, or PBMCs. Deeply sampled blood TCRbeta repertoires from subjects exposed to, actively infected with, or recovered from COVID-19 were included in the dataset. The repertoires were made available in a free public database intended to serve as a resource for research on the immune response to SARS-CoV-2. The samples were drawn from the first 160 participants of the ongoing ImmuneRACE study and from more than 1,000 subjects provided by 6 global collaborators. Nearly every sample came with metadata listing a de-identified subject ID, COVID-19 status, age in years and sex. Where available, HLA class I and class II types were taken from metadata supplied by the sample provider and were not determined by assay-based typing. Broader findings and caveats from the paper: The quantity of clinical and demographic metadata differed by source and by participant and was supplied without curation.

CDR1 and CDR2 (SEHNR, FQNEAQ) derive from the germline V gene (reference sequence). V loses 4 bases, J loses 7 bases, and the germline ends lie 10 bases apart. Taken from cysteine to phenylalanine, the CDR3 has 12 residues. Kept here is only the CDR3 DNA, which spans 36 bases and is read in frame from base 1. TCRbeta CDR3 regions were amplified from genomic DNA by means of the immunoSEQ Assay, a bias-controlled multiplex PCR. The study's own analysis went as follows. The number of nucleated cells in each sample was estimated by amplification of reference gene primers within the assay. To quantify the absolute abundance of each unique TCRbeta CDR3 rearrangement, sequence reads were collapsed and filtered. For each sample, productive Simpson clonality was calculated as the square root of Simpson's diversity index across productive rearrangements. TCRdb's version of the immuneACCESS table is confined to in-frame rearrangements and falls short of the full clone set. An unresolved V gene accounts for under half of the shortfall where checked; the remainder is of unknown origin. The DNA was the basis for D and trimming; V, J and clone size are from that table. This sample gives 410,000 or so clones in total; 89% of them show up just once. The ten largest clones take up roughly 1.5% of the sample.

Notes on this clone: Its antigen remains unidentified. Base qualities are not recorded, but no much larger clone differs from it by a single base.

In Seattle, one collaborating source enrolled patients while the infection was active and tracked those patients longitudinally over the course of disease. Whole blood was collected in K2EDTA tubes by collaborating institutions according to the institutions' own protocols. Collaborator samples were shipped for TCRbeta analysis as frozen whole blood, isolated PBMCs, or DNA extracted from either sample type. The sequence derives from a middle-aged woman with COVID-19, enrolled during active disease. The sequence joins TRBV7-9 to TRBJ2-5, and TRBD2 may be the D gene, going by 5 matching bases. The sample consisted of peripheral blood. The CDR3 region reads CASSSSGSTQYF. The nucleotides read TGTGCCAGCAGCTCCTCGGGGTCGACCCAGTACTTC.